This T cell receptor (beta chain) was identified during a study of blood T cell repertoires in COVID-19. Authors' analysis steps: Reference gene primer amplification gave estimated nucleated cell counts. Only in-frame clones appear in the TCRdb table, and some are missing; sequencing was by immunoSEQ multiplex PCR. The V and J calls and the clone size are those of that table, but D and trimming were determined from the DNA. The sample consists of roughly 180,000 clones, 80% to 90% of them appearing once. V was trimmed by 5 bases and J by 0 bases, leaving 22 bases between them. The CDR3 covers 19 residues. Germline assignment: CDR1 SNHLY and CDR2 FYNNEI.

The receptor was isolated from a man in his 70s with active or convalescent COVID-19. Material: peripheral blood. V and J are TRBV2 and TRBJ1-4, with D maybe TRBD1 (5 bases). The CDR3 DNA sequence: TGTGCCAGCAGTCAAGGACTGGGAAGGGGCCCAGCAACTAATGAAAAACTGTTTTTT. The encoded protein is CASSQGLGRGPATNEKLFF. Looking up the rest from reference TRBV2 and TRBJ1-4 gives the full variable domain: EPEVTQTPSHQVTQMGQEVILRCVPISNHLYFYWYRQILGQKVEFLVSFYNNEISEKSEIFDDQFSVERPDGSNFTLKIRSTKLEDSAMYFCASSQGLGRGPATNEKLFFGSGTQLSVL.